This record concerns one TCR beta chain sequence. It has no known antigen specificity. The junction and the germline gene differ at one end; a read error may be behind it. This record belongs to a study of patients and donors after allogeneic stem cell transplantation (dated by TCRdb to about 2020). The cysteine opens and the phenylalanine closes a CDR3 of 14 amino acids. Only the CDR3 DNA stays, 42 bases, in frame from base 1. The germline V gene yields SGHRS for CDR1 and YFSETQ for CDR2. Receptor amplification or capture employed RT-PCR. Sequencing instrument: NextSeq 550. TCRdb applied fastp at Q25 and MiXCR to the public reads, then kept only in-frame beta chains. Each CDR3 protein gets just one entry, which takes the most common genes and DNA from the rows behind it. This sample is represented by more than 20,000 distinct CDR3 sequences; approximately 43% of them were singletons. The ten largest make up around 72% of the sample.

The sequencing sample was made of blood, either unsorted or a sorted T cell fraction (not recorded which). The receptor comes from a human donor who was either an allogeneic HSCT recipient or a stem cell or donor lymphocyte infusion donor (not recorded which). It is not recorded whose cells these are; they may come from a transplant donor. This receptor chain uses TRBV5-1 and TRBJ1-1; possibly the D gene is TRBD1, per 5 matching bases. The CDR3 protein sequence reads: CTSSLETVNTEAFF. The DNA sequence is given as TGCACCAGCAGCTTGGAGACAGTAAACACTGAAGCTTTCTTT.